A selection of T cell receptor beta chains follows, all from one sample in a study of T cell changes during pregnancy in multiple sclerosis. Generated by immunoSEQ multiplex PCR, the TCRdb table keeps only in-frame clones and is missing some. The sample records roughly 72,000 clones, 70% to 90% being singletons. Sample: peripheral blood, taken in the first trimester of pregnancy. The source of these receptors is a female donor in good health, enrolled as a control in a pregnancy study. CDR3s include the opening cysteine and the closing phenylalanine or tryptophan. Size is stated for part of the rows, as once, few or many counts, or as a class when the clone is expanded.

TRBV5-1,NA,TRBJ1-2,CASSLGGGFYGYTF
TRBV19,NA,TRBJ2-4,CASRSGGAKNIQYF
TRBV6-4,NA,TRBJ2-2,CASSDGTGDTGELFF
TRBV5-1,once,TRBJ1-1,CASSLAGAGGENF
TRBV5-4,NA,TRBJ1-4,CASSPGQNGLRATNEKLFF
TRBV7-9,NA,TRBJ2-1,CASSYYGSYYREQFF
TRBV19,NA,TRBJ1-3,CASSIPAQWGLSGNTIYF
TRBV7-9,NA,TRBJ2-7,CASSGLTGLGYEQYF
TRBV28,NA,TRBJ2-7,CASSPTSGRPRNYEQYF
TRBV9,NA,TRBJ2-6,CASSVESGAHSGANVLTF
TRBV28,NA,TRBJ2-1,CASNSPRRMWFF
TRBV7-2,NA,TRBJ1-4,CASSLVGRGRSEKLFF
TRBV7-8,few,TRBJ1-6,CASSSRTGHAGALHF
TRBV7-8,NA,TRBJ2-7,CASRQGAYHEQYF
TRBV28,NA,TRBJ2-7,CASSLRRTATTSYEQYF
TRBV21-1,NA,TRBJ2-3,CASSTGQSYSTDTRYF
TRBV18,NA,TRBJ1-4,CASSTRGPNEKLFF
TRBV15,NA,TRBJ2-7,CASQEDRGRREQYF
TRBV4-1,NA,TRBJ2-3,CASSQVLGSPGTDTQYF